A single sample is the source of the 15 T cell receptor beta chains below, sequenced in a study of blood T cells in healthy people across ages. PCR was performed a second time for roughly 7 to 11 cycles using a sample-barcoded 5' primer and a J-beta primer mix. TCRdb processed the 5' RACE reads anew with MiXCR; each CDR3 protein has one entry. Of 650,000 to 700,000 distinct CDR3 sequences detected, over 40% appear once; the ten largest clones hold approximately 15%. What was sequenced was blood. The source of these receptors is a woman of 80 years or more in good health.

Here the CDR3 DNA reads TGTGCCAGCAGCGAGAGCGGGGGCACCTACAATGAGCAGTACTTC. Translating it yields CASSESGGTYNEQYF. The chain uses TRBV5-5 and TRBJ2-7; 8 nucleotides match TRBD2. Per germline, CDR1 SGHKS and CDR2 YYEKEE (reference sequence). Unmatched junction bases numbered 13, after V lost 4 bases and J lost 7 bases. The CDR3 extends over 15 amino acids.

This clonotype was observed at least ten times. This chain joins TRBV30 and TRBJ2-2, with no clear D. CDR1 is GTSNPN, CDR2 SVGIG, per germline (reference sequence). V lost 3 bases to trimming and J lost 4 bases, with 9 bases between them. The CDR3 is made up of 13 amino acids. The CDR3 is CAWREPGTGELFF. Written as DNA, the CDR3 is TGTGCCTGGAGGGAACCGGGCACCGGGGAGCTGTTTTTT.

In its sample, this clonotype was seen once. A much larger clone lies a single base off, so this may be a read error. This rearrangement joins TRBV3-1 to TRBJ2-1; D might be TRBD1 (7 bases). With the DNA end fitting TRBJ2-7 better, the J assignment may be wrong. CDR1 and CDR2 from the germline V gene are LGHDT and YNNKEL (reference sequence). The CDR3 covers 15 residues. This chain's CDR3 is CASSLPGGTVYEQYF. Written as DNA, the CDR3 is TGTGCCAGCAGCCTCCCAGGGGGGACTGTCTACGAGCAGTACTTC.

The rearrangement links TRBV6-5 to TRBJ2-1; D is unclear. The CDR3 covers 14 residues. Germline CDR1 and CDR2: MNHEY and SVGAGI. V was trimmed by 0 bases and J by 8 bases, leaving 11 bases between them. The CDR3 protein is CASSYSGSMDEQFF. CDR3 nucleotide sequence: TGTGCCAGCAGTTACTCTGGCTCTATGGATGAGCAGTTCTTC.

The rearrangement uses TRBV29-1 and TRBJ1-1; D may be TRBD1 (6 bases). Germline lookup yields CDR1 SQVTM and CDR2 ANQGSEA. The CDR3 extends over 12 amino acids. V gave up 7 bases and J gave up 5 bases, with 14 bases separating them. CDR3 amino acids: CSALGGRTEAFF. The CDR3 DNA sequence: TGCAGCGCCCTAGGGGGGAGGACTGAAGCTTTCTTT.

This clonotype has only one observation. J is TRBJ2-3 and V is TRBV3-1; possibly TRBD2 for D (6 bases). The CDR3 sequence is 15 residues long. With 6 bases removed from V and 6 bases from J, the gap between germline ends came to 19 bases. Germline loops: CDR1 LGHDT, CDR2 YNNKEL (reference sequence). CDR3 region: CASRPGTSELDTQYF. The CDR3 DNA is TGTGCCAGCAGACCCGGGACTTCTGAACTTGATACGCAGTATTTT.

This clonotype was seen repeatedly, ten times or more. Here the CDR3 DNA reads TGCAGTGCTAGACCCGATAGCAATCAGCCCCAGCATTTT. Translation gives CSARPDSNQPQHF. The chain recombines TRBV20-1 with TRBJ1-5; D is unclear. V dropped 2 bases and J dropped 0 bases, with 5 bases sitting between them. In germline, CDR1 is DFQATT, CDR2 SNEGSKA (reference sequence). The CDR3 spans 13 residues.

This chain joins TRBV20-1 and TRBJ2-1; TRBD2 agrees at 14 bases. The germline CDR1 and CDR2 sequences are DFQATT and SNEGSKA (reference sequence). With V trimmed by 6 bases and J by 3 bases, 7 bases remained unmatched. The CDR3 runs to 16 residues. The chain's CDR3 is CSAKGLAGGVYNEQFF. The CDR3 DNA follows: TGCAGTGCCAAAGGACTAGCGGGGGGAGTCTACAATGAGCAGTTCTTC.

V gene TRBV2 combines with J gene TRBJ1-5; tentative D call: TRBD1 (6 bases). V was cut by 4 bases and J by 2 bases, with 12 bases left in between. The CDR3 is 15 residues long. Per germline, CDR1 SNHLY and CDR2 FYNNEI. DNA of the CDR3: TGTGCCAGCAGTGTCCGGGCAGGGGGCAATCAGCCCCAGCATTTT. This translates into CASSVRAGGNQPQHF. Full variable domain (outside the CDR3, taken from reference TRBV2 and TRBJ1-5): EPEVTQTPSHQVTQMGQEVILRCVPISNHLYFYWYRQILGQKVEFLVSFYNNEISEKSEIFDDQFSVERPDGSNFTLKIRSTKLEDSAMYFCASSVRAGGNQPQHFGDGTRLSIL.

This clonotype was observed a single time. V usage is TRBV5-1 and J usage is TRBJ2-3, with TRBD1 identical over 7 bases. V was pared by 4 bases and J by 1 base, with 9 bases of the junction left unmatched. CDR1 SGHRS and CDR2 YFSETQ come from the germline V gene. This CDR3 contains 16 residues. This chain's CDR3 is CASSQTGKLGTDTQYF. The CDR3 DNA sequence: TGCGCCAGCAGCCAGACAGGGAAGTTGGGCACAGATACGCAGTATTTT.

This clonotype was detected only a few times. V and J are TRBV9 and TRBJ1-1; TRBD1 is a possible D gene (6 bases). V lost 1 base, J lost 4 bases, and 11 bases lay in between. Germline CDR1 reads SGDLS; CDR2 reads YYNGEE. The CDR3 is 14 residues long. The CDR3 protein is CASSVTGLSTEAFF. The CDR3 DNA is TGTGCCAGCAGCGTAACAGGGCTTTCCACTGAAGCTTTCTTT.

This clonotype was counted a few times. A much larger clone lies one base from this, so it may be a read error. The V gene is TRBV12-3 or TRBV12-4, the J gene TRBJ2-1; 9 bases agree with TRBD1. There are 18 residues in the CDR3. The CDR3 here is CASSPGGTGIGSYDEQFF. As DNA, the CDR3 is TGTGCCAGCAGTCCAGGCGGGACAGGGATCGGCTCCTACGATGAGCAGTTCTTC.

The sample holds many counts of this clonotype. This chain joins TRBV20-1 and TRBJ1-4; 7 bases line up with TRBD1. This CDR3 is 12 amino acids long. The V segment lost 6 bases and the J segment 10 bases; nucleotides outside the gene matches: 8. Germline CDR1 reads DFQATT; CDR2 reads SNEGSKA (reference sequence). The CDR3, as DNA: TGCAGTGCCTTCGACAGGGCGGGAAAACTGTTTTTT. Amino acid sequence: CSAFDRAGKLFF.

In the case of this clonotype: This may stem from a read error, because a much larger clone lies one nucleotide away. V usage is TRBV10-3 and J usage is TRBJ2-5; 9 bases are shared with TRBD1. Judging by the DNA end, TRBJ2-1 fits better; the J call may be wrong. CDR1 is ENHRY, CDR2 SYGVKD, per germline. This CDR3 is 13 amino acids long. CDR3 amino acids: CAAAGTGKETQFF. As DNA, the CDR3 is TGTGCCGCCGCCGGGACAGGGAAAGAGACCCAGTTCTTC.

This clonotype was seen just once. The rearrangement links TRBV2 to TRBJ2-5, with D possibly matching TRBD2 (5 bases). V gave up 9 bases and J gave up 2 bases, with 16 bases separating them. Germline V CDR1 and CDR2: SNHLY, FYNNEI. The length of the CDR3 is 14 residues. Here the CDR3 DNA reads TGTGCCAGTCCAGGTCGGGGATCTCAAGAGACCCAGTACTTC. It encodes CASPGRGSQETQYF.